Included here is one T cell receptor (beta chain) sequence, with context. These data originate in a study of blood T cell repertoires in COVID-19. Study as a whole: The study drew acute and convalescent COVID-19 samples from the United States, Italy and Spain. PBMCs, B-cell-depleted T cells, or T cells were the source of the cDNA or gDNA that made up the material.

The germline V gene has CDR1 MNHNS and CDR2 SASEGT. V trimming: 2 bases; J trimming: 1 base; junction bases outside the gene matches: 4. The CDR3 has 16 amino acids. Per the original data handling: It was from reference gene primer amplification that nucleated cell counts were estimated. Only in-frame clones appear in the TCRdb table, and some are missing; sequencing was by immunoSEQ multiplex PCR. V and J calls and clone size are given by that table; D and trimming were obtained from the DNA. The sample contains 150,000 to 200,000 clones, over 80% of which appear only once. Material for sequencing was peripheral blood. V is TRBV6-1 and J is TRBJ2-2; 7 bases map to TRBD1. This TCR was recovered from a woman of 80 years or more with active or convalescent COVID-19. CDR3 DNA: TGTGCCAGCAGTGAATCAAGGACAGGGAACACCGGGGAGCTGTTTTTT. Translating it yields CASSESRTGNTGELFF.